This T cell receptor beta chain was captured by sequencing in a study of T cells expressing NK-cell markers. Study background: Out of eight donors sequenced, seven tested HCMV-seropositive and the remaining one seronegative.

Of note for this clonotype: Its antigen is unidentified.

The study's findings and limits: Once again these clonotypes came out on top in the CD3+CD56-NKG2C+ fraction of a few donors. The contribution of dominant NKG2C+ clonotypes to CD8+ T cells in a handful of donors was roughly 1.0-7.0%.

5'RACE template switching with UMIs generated TCR beta cDNA. With the 5' RACE reads reprocessed, TCRdb shows one record per CDR3 protein and no DNA. In all, the sample yields fewer than 400,000 distinct CDR3 sequences. Germline assignment: CDR1 SGDLS and CDR2 YYNGEE. The CDR3 spans 14 residues. Source material: blood T cells: a sorted CD56 or NKG2C T cell subset, CD4+ or CD8+ T cells, or bulk PBMC T cells (not recorded which). The chain combines TRBV9 with TRBJ2-1; TCRdb outputs TRBD2, but without DNA this stays unchecked. This receptor was identified in a woman aged 50 to 60 in good health. CDR3 loop: CASSVAGGNSEQFF.